A selection of T cell receptor beta chains follows, all from one sample in a study of T cell responses to AZD1222 COVID-19 vaccine. Some clones are missing from TCRdb's copy, which holds only in-frame ones; the method was immunoSEQ multiplex PCR. Counted here are about 100,000 clones, about nine tenths occurring once; the ten biggest clones make up about 2%. The sample was peripheral blood, taken on day 0 of AZD1222 vaccination. The receptor source for this set is an adult in good health. Both conserved end residues are part of each CDR3. Fields, in order: clone size, V gene, J gene, D gene, CDR3 protein, CDR3 DNA. A D gene is named only where the DNA matches it firmly. Clone size is stated in some rows and not others, as once, few, many or a class when expanded.

size: -; V: TRBV13; J: TRBJ2-1; D: -; CDR3: CASSSTAKFLSSYNEQFF; DNA: TGTGCCAGCAGCTCGACAGCAAAATTCTTAAGCTCCTACAATGAGCAGTTCTTC
size: few; V: TRBV7-2; J: TRBJ1-4; D: -; CDR3: CASSSDAMKRLFF; DNA: TGTGCCAGCAGCTCCGACGCGATGAAAAGGTTGTTTTTT
size: -; V: TRBV9; J: TRBJ2-1; D: TRBD2; CDR3: CASSAPGAGGYNEQFF; DNA: TGTGCCAGCAGCGCCCCGGGAGCGGGAGGCTACAATGAGCAGTTCTTC
size: -; V: TRBV10-2; J: TRBJ2-2; D: -; CDR3: CASSRLGRELFF; DNA: TGCGCCAGCAGCCGGTTGGGCAGGGAGCTGTTTTTT
size: -; V: TRBV28; J: TRBJ1-1; D: TRBD1; CDR3: CASRRAGGSAEAFF; DNA: TGTGCCAGCAGAAGAGCAGGGGGGTCCGCTGAAGCTTTCTTT
size: few; V: TRBV3-1/TRBV3-2; J: TRBJ1-5; D: -; CDR3: CASSQDTGRGQPQHF; DNA: TGTGCCAGCAGCCAAGACACGGGCAGGGGTCAGCCCCAGCATTTT
size: once; V: TRBV6-5; J: TRBJ2-7; D: TRBD2; CDR3: CASSSTSGAYEQYF; DNA: TGTGCCAGCAGCTCGACTAGCGGGGCCTACGAGCAGTACTTC
size: -; V: TRBV27; J: TRBJ2-5; D: TRBD1; CDR3: CASRKQGTETQYF; DNA: TGTGCCAGCAGAAAACAGGGGACGGAGACCCAGTACTTC
size: -; V: TRBV28; J: TRBJ2-1; D: TRBD2; CDR3: CASSLWTSGRYNEQFF; DNA: TGTGCCAGCAGTTTATGGACTAGCGGGAGGTACAATGAGCAGTTCTTC
size: -; V: TRBV2; J: TRBJ1-4; D: -; CDR3: CASIRLTATNEKLFF; DNA: TGTGCCAGCATTAGATTAACTGCAACTAATGAAAAACTGTTTTTT
size: -; V: TRBV30; J: TRBJ2-1; D: TRBD2; CDR3: CAWTRTSANNEQFF; DNA: TGTGCCTGGACCCGGACTAGCGCAAACAATGAGCAGTTCTTC
size: -; V: TRBV7-6; J: TRBJ2-5; D: TRBD1; CDR3: CASSSGHGTGAETQYF; DNA: TGTGCCAGCAGCTCGGGACACGGGACAGGGGCCGAGACCCAGTACTTC
size: once; V: TRBV27; J: TRBJ2-7; D: -; CDR3: CASIPRGMSDEQYF; DNA: TGTGCCAGCATCCCCCGCGGGATGTCTGACGAGCAGTACTTC
size: -; V: TRBV7-3; J: TRBJ2-1; D: TRBD2; CDR3: CASSLMGGGHNEQFF; DNA: TGTGCCAGCAGCTTAATGGGGGGAGGGCACAATGAGCAGTTCTTC
size: -; V: TRBV19; J: TRBJ1-1; D: -; CDR3: CASSTRPDLFMNTEAFF; DNA: TGTGCCAGTAGTACCCGCCCGGACCTCTTTATGAACACTGAAGCTTTCTTT
size: -; V: TRBV29-1; J: TRBJ1-1; D: TRBD1; CDR3: CSVVDRSDAEAFF; DNA: TGCAGCGTGGTGGACAGGAGTGACGCTGAAGCTTTCTTT
size: -; V: TRBV19; J: TRBJ2-7; D: -; CDR3: CASSFWGHSEQYF; DNA: TGTGCCAGTAGTTTTTGGGGCCACTCCGAGCAGTACTTC
size: -; V: TRBV5-1; J: TRBJ1-6; D: -; CDR3: CASSLGRRVRGTSPLHF; DNA: TGCGCCAGCAGCTTGGGGAGGCGCGTTCGAGGGACTTCACCCCTCCACTTT
size: -; V: TRBV9; J: TRBJ2-3; D: -; CDR3: CASSVFASGTDTQYF; DNA: TGTGCCAGCAGCGTATTCGCTAGCGGCACAGATACGCAGTATTTT
size: -; V: TRBV6-6; J: TRBJ2-7; D: TRBD2; CDR3: CASSYSTSGRTYEQYF; DNA: TGTGCCAGCAGTTACTCGACTAGCGGGCGGACCTACGAGCAGTACTTC